Below are 7 T cell receptor beta chains sequenced from a single sample in a study of cytomegalovirus exposure and HLA in healthy donors. With 60 Vbeta and 13 Jbeta primers, the PCR was carried out. The data were produced by immunoSEQ multiplex PCR, yet TCRdb's version contains in-frame clones alone and is incomplete. Counted here are 85,000 to 100,000 clones, around four fifths occurring once; the ten biggest clones make up roughly 4.3%. Sample: PBMCs. All receptors come from a woman aged 40 to 50 in good health and CMV-seropositive.

This chain connects TRBV5-1 to TRBJ1-3; D is undetermined. CDR1 and CDR2 (germline): SGHRS, YFSETQ. The ends were cut back, 4 bases at V and 1 base at J, with 9 bases in the middle. This CDR3 is built from 14 residues. CDR3 residues: CASSGGYSGNTIYF. CDR3 bases: TGCGCCAGCAGCGGCGGTTATTCTGGAAACACCATATATTTT.

This chain connects TRBV6-6 to TRBJ2-2; a weak D match, TRBD2 (6 bases). The V end lost 6 bases, the J end lost 1 base, and 12 bases lay between the germline ends. CDR1 and CDR2 from the germline V gene are MNHNY and SVGAGI (reference sequence). The CDR3 spans 15 residues. CDR3 coding DNA: TGTGCCAGCAGGACATGGGGAGGGAACACCGGGGAGCTGTTTTTT. Encoded protein: CASRTWGGNTGELFF.

This clone occurred once. The V and J genes are TRBV7-3 and TRBJ2-2; D perhaps matches TRBD1 (6 bases). V lost 5 bases, J lost 1 base, and 17 bases lay in between. Germline V lookup: CDR1 SGHTA, CDR2 FQGTGA. The CDR3 loop spans 17 amino acids. The chain's CDR3 is CASSPHSMTGNTGELFF. The CDR3 coding sequence is TGTGCCAGCAGCCCGCACTCGATGACAGGGAACACCGGGGAGCTGTTTTTT.

The rearrangement joins TRBV10-3 to TRBJ2-7; 11 bases fit TRBD2. This CDR3 has 14 residues. The V segment lost 5 bases and the J segment 5 bases; nucleotides outside the gene matches: 5. Per germline, CDR1 ENHRY and CDR2 SYGVKD. DNA of the CDR3: TGTGCCATCAGTTCACTAGCGGGAGATCACGAGCAGTACTTC. This encodes CAISSLAGDHEQYF.

The chain is built from TRBV9 and TRBJ2-1, with no clear D. V was trimmed by 0 bases and J by 3 bases, leaving 4 bases between them. The CDR3 contains 13 residues. Germline V CDR1 and CDR2: SGDLS, YYNGEE. This chain's CDR3 is CASSVELYNEQFF. In DNA form, the CDR3 reads TGTGCCAGCAGCGTAGAACTCTACAATGAGCAGTTCTTC.

CDR3 sequence: CASSLGQPGLGSDIQYF. The CDR3 DNA reads TGTGCCAGCAGCTTGGGTCAACCGGGACTGGGGTCGGACATTCAGTACTTC. The V call is TRBV7-9, the J call TRBJ2-4; the D gene is possibly TRBD2 (6 bases). Germline assignment: CDR1 SEHNR and CDR2 FQNEAQ (reference sequence). Trimming removed 3 bases at V and 8 bases at J, with 23 bases between. The CDR3 extends over 17 amino acids.

A single count supports this clone. J is TRBJ1-1 and V is TRBV29-1; D is uncertain. This CDR3 contains 14 residues. Trimming cost V 5 bases and J 4 bases, with 17 bases left between them. The V gene's germline CDR1 is SQVTM and CDR2 ANQGSEA. The CDR3 bases are TGCAGCGTTACTAGGGAGGTGTTGGTCACTGAAGCTTTCTTT. As protein: CSVTREVLVTEAFF.